Listed here is a single T cell receptor (beta chain). As yet, its antigen is unknown. The data were taken from a study of T-cell memory formation after mild COVID-19. Whole-study findings and limits: The main location of contracting CD4+ clones was CM and EM, and that of contracting CD8+ clones was EMRA.

Constant-segment primers served in 5'RACE that generated TCR alpha and TCR beta cDNA libraries bearing sample barcodes and UMIs. One entry per CDR3 protein results from TCRdb running MiXCR on the 5' RACE reads. This sample has about 560,000 distinct CDR3 sequences, with about a fifth found just once. V lost 4 bases, J lost 4 bases, and 7 bases stayed unmatched. This CDR3 comprises 16 residues. CDR1 is SGHVS and CDR2 is FNYEAQ in the germline V gene. The V call is TRBV7-6, the J call TRBJ2-1; 10 nucleotides align to TRBD2. The sequence came from an adult woman who had mild COVID-19 (a few samples of this study predate the infection). Cell type and time point are not known. The specimen was PBMCs or a T cell subset sorted from them (not recorded which). This CDR3 is CASSSPAGGLYNEQFF. The CDR3 nucleotides are TGTGCCAGCAGCTCCCCAGCGGGGGGGCTTTACAATGAGCAGTTCTTC.